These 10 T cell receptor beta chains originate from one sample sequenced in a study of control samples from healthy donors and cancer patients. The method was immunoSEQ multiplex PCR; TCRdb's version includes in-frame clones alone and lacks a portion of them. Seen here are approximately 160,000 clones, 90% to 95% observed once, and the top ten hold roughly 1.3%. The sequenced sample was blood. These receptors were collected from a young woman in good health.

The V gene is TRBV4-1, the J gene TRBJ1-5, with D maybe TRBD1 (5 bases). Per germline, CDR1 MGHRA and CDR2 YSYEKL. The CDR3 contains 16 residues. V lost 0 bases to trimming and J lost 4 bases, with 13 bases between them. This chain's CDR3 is CASSQDRAGYNQPQHF. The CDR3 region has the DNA TGCGCCAGCAGCCAAGATCGGGCAGGGTATAATCAGCCCCAGCATTTT.

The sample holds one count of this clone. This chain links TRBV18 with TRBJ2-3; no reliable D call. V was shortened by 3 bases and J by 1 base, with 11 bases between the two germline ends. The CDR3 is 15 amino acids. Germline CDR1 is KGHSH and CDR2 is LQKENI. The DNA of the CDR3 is TGTGCCAGCTCACCCAGAGAAGGCCGCACAGATACGCAGTATTTT. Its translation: CASSPREGRTDTQYF.

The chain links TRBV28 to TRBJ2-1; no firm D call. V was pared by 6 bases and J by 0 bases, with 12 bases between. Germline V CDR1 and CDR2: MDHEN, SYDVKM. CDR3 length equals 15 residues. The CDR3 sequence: CASSTRSGSYNEQFF. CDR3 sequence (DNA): TGTGCCAGCAGCACTCGCTCCGGCTCCTACAATGAGCAGTTCTTC.

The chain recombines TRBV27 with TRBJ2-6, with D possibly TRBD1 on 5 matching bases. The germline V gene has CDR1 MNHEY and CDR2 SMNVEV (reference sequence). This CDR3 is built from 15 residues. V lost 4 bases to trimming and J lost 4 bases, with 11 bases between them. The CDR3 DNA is TGTGCCAGCAGTTCCTCAGGGTTCGGGGCCAACGTCCTGACTTTC. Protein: CASSSSGFGANVLTF.

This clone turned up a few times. The CDR3 is CASSTTGTLAKNIQYF. CDR3 nucleotide sequence: TGTGCCAGCAGTACCACCGGGACTCTAGCCAAAAACATTCAGTACTTC. V usage is TRBV6-2 or TRBV6-3 and J usage is TRBJ2-4, with D possibly matching TRBD2 (6 bases). The CDR3 covers 16 residues. Trimming left V 5 bases short and J 0 bases short, with 14 bases between. CDR1 is MNHEY and CDR2 is SVGEGT in the germline V gene.

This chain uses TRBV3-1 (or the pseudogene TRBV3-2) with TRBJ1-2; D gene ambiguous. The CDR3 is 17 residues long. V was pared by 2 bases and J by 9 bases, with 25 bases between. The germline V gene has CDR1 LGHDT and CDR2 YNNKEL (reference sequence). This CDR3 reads CASSQIDIAPGKARYTF. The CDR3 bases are TGTGCCAGCAGCCAAATTGATATTGCTCCGGGAAAAGCTCGCTACACCTTC.

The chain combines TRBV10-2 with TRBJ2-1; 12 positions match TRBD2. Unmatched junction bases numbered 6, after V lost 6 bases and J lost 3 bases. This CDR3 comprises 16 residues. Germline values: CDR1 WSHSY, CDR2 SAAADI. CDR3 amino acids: CASRAGLAGNYNEQFF. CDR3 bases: TGCGCCAGCAGAGCCGGACTAGCGGGAAACTACAATGAGCAGTTCTTC.

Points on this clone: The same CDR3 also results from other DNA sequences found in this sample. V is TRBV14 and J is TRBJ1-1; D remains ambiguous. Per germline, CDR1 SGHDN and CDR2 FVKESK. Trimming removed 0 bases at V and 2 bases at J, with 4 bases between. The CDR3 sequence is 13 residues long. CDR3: CASSQEVNTEAFF. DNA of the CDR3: TGTGCCAGCAGCCAAGAGGTTAACACTGAAGCTTTCTTT.

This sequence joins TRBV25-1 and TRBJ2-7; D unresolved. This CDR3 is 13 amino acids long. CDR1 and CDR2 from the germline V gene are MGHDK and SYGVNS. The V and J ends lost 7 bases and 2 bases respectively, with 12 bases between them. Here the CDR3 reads CASTAPLAYEQYF. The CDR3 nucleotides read TGTGCCAGCACCGCCCCACTTGCCTACGAGCAGTACTTC.

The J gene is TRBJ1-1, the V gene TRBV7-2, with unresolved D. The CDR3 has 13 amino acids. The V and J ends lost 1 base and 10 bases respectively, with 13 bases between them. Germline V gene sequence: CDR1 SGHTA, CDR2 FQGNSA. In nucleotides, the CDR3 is TGTGCCAGCAGCTTAGGGTGGCCCCCGGTAGCTTTCTTT. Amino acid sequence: CASSLGWPPVAFF.